This TCR beta chain was sequenced during a study of identical twins. J gave up 8 bases and V 2 bases, and 8 bases lay outside the gene matches. The CDR3 totals 15 residues. The germline V gene encodes CDR1 MGHRA and CDR2 YSYEKL. From the 5' RACE reads, TCRdb called clonotypes with MiXCR, one entry per CDR3 protein. The profile covers around 340,000 distinct CDR3 sequences, with about 12% appearing a single time and 7.2% taken by the ten largest. The same sample was also studied in work on yellow fever vaccine responses in identical twins. As that study records: Reported findings indicate that twins' vaccine T cell responses seemed partially convergent, partially personalized.

Sequencing used CD8+ T cells sorted from blood. The rearrangement uses TRBV4-1 and TRBJ2-5; TRBD1 aligns across 10 bases. The source of this sequence is a woman between 18 and 29 years old in good health. The CDR3: CASSQSGGDRGTQYF. CDR3 sequence (DNA): TGCGCCAGCAGCCAATCGGGAGGGGACAGGGGAACCCAGTACTTC.